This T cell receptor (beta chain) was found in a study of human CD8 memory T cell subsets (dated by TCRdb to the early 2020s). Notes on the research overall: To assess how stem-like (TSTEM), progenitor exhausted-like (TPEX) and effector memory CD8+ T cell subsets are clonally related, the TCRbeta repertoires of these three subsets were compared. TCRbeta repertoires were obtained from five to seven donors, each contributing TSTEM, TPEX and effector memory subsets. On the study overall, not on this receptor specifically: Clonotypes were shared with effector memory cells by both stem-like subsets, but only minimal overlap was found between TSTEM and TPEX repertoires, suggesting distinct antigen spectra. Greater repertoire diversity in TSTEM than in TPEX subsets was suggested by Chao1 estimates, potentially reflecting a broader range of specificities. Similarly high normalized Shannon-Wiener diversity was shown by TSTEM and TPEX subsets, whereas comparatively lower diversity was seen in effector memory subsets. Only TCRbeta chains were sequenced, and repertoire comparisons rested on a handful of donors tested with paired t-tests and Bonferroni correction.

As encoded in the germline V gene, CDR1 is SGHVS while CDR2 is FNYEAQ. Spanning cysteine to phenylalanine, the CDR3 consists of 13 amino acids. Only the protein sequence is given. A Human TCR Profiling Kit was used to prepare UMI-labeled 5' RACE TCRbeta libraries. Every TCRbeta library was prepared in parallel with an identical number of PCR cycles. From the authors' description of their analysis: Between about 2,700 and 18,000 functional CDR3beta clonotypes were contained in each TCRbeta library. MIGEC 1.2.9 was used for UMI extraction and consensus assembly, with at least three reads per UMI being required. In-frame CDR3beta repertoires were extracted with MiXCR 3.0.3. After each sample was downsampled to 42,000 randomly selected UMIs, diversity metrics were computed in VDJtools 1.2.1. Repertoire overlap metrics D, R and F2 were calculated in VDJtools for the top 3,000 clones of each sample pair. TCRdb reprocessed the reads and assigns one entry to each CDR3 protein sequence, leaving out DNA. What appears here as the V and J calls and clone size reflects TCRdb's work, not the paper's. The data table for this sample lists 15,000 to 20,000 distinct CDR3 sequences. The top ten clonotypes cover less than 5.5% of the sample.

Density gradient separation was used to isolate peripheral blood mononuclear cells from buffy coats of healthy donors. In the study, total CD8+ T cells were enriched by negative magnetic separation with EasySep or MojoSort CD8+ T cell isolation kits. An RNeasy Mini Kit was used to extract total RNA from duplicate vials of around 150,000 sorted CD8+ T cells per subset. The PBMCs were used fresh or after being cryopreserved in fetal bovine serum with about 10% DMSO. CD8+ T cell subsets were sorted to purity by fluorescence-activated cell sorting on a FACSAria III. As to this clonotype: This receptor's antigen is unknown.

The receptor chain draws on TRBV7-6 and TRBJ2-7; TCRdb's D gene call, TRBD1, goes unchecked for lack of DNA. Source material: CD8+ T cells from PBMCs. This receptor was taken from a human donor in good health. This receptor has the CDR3 CASSPGQTYEQYF. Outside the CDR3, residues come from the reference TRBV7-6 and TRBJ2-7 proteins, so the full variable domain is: GAGVSQSPRYKVTKRGQDVALRCDPISGHVSLYWYRQALGQGPEFLTYFNYEAQQDKSGLPNDRFSAERPEGSISTLTIQRTEQRDSAMYRCASSPGQTYEQYFGPGTRLTVT.